This T cell receptor beta chain was recovered during a study of blood T cell repertoires in COVID-19. Study details: The United States, Italy and Spain were the sources of the acute and convalescent COVID-19 samples.

This clone was seen once. Some clones are missing from TCRdb's copy, which holds only in-frame ones; the method was immunoSEQ multiplex PCR. Altogether roughly 65,000 clones are present, around 83% being singletons, with the ten largest covering about a third. Trimming stripped 9 bases from V and 0 bases from J, with 11 bases between. Germline V gives CDR1 KGHDR, CDR2 SFDVKD. This CDR3 contains 15 residues. Material: peripheral blood. J is TRBJ2-6 and V is TRBV24-1; perhaps TRBD1 as D (5 bases). The TCR originated in a woman older than 75 with active or convalescent COVID-19. The CDR3 loop reads CATSGHSSGANVLTF. The DNA of the CDR3 is TGTGCCACCTCAGGACATTCCTCTGGGGCCAACGTCCTGACTTTC.